This T cell receptor (beta chain) was found in a study of identical twins. Study conclusions and caveats: With abundant cord blood beta clonotypes, insertions were fewer; memory repertoires showed no such pattern.

TCRdb re-called the 5' RACE reads through MiXCR, storing one row per CDR3 protein. The repertoire includes about 520,000 distinct CDR3 sequences, less than 25% of them detected once, and 0.75% to 0.95% sits in the top ten. This CDR3 comprises 12 residues. Germline V gene data show CDR1 as DFQATT and CDR2 as SNEGSKA (reference sequence). The V and J ends lost 2 bases and 8 bases respectively, with 10 bases between them. This clonotype has only a few counts. Its antigen is as yet unknown. The same data also went into a second study, on T cells expressing NK-cell markers. This second study notes: Source material for TCR beta repertoires consisted of sorted CD3+CD56+NKG2C+, CD3+CD56+NKG2C- and CD3+CD56-NKG2C+ T cells.

This chain uses TRBV20-1 with TRBJ2-1; maybe TRBD2 (5 bases). The sequenced material came from CD4+ T cells sorted from blood. The sequence was obtained from a woman under 30 in good health. The CDR3 is CSARREVDEQFF. The CDR3 nucleotides are TGCAGTGCTAGACGGGAAGTAGATGAGCAGTTCTTC.